This TCR beta chain was observed in a study of molecular identifiers for immune sequencing clone quantification. Overall study: Sequencing covered four of five parts into which replicate RNA from around 20,000 or 100,000 naive CD8 cells was split.

Via MiXCR, TCRdb re-called the PCR reads, giving one row per CDR3 protein. The sample shows about 640,000 distinct CDR3 sequences, 20% of them seen only once. V was clipped by 8 bases and J by 0 bases, with 5 bases between them. The CDR3 loop spans 12 amino acids. The germline V gene has CDR1 MNHEY and CDR2 SVGEGT. J is TRBJ2-1 and V is TRBV6-2 or TRBV6-3; D may match TRBD1 or TRBD2 (5 bases each). This sequence was found in a human donor in good health. Some libraries in this study had Jurkat cell RNA spiked in. Sample: naive CD8+ T cells from blood, with Jurkat cell RNA spiked in. Stated subset: FACS-sorted CD8+CD4-CCR7+CD45RA+ naive T cells. The DNA of the CDR3 is TGTGCCAGCGGGGGCTCCTACAATGAGCAGTTCTTC. This gives the protein CASGGSYNEQFF.